A selection of T cell receptor beta chains follows, all from one sample in a study of blood T cells in healthy people across ages. TCRdb analysed the 5' RACE reads with MiXCR anew, one entry per CDR3 protein. The sample has 750,000 to 1,000,000 distinct CDR3 sequences, about 29% seen once. This sample was also put to use in a study of T cells of mothers and their children.

Sequences were obtained from blood. The receptor set was obtained from a woman between 40 and 50 years old in good health. CDR3s include the opening cysteine and the closing phenylalanine or tryptophan. The order of the fields is V gene, D gene, clone size, J gene, CDR3 protein, CDR3 DNA. The D gene is left open where the match is weak. Expanded clones get a size class; other rows say once, few or many, or leave the size out.

TRBV12-3/TRBV12-4,NA,NA,TRBJ1-2,CASSLGEGTNYGYTF,TGTGCCAGCAGTTTAGGAGAGGGAACAAACTATGGCTACACCTTC
TRBV5-1,TRBD2,many,TRBJ2-7,CASSLGGTYEQYF,TGTGCCAGCAGTTTGGGGGGGACCTACGAGCAGTACTTC
TRBV12-5,NA,few,TRBJ1-2,CASGLAKHGQGLYGYTF,TGTGCTAGTGGTTTGGCTAAACACGGCCAGGGGCTTTATGGCTACACCTTC
TRBV29-1,NA,NA,TRBJ1-3,CSVEDPSGRNTIYF,TGCAGCGTTGAAGATCCGTCAGGGCGAAACACCATATATTTT
TRBV15,NA,many,TRBJ2-7,CATSRDGGRNREQYF,TGTGCCACCAGCAGAGATGGGGGGCGTAACCGCGAGCAGTACTTC
TRBV7-2,TRBD1,few,TRBJ2-3,CASSIRDRVFMNTQYF,TGTGCCAGCAGCATCCGGGACAGGGTTTTCATGAATACGCAGTATTTT
TRBV9,NA,NA,TRBJ1-4,CASSEQEARWNEKLFF,TGTGCCAGCAGCGAACAGGAGGCGCGCTGGAATGAAAAACTGTTTTTT
TRBV20-1,TRBD2,many,TRBJ2-5,CSANSGDETQYF,TGCAGTGCTAACAGCGGGGATGAGACCCAGTACTTC
TRBV20-1,NA,NA,TRBJ1-6,CSARQGGNSPLHF,TGCAGTGCTAGGCAGGGCGGTAATTCACCCCTCCACTTT
TRBV12-3/TRBV12-4,NA,NA,TRBJ2-3,CASSLWAGRNTDAQYF,TGTGCCAGCAGTTTATGGGCAGGGAGGAACACAGATGCACAGTATTTT
TRBV7-2,TRBD1,many,TRBJ1-4,CASSETGGGKLFF,TGTGCCAGCAGCGAGACAGGGGGCGGAAAACTGTTTTTT
TRBV27,NA,few,TRBJ2-1,CASSSSGYTEQFF,TGTGCCAGCAGTTCGTCAGGTTATACTGAGCAGTTCTTC
TRBV7-2,NA,many,TRBJ2-4,CASSFRAQNNIQYF,TGTGCCAGCAGCTTTAGAGCACAGAACAACATTCAGTACTTC
TRBV6-2/TRBV6-3,TRBD1,many,TRBJ2-7,CASSYLGQGGYSYEQYF,TGTGCCAGCAGTTACCTCGGACAGGGGGGATACTCCTACGAGCAGTACTTC
TRBV6-6,NA,few,TRBJ1-3,CASSWGSGNTIYF,TGTGCCAGCAGTTGGGGTTCTGGAAACACCATATATTTT
TRBV6-6,TRBD1,NA,TRBJ1-2,CASSYSTGLYGYTF,TGTGCCAGCAGTTACTCGACAGGGCTCTATGGCTACACCTTC
TRBV4-1,TRBD2,NA,TRBJ2-7,CASSQQILAGGLHEQYF,TGCGCCAGCAGCCAACAAATACTAGCGGGGGGGCTCCACGAGCAGTACTTC
TRBV7-2,NA,NA,TRBJ1-1,CASSLAPPGTEAFF,TGTGCCAGCAGCTTAGCCCCCCCGGGTACTGAAGCTTTCTTT
TRBV5-1,NA,many,TRBJ2-7,CASSLVRGWVYEQYF,TGCGCCAGCAGCTTGGTGAGGGGCTGGGTCTACGAGCAGTACTTC
TRBV5-1,TRBD2,NA,TRBJ2-3,CASSLGRAGNTDTQYF,TGCGCCAGCAGCTTGGGTCGAGCGGGGAACACAGATACGCAGTATTTT
TRBV9,NA,NA,TRBJ1-2,CASSEVLSYGYTF,TGTGCCAGCAGCGAGGTCCTATCCTATGGCTACACCTTC
TRBV10-3,TRBD1,many,TRBJ1-2,CAISDWGPSGTATGYGYTF,TGTGCCATCAGTGATTGGGGCCCCTCCGGGACAGCGACCGGCTATGGCTACACCTTC
TRBV20-1,TRBD1,NA,TRBJ2-7,CSATGQGTYEQYF,TGCAGTGCTACGGGACAGGGGACCTACGAGCAGTACTTC
TRBV27,TRBD1,few,TRBJ1-2,CASAPGDSYGYTF,TGTGCCAGCGCCCCTGGGGACAGCTATGGCTACACCTTC
TRBV5-1,TRBD1,many,TRBJ2-7,CASSQRTGAGYEQYF,TGCGCCAGCAGCCAGAGGACAGGTGCGGGCTACGAGCAGTACTTC
TRBV20-1,TRBD1,few,TRBJ1-5,CSARATGGSNQPQHF,TGCAGTGCTAGAGCGACAGGGGGGAGCAATCAGCCCCAGCATTTT
TRBV5-6,NA,few,TRBJ1-1,CASSGDGMNTEAFF,TGTGCCAGCAGCGGTGACGGAATGAACACTGAAGCTTTCTTT
TRBV4-2,NA,NA,TRBJ1-2,CASSQDASRGPENYGYTF,TGTGCCAGCAGCCAAGATGCCTCGCGGGGTCCCGAAAACTATGGCTACACCTTC
TRBV29-1,TRBD1,many,TRBJ2-6,CSAGTGNSPGANVLTF,TGCAGCGCCGGGACAGGGAACTCCCCTGGGGCCAACGTCCTGACTTTC
TRBV7-9,TRBD1,NA,TRBJ1-3,CASSLPGQVNTIYF,TGTGCCAGCAGCTTACCGGGACAGGTGAACACCATATATTTT
TRBV5-5,TRBD2,many,TRBJ2-3,CASSPKGVAGVTDTQYF,TGTGCCAGCAGCCCGAAGGGAGTAGCGGGAGTCACAGATACGCAGTATTTT
TRBV7-2,NA,few,TRBJ2-7,CASSPGERRSYEQYF,TGTGCCAGCAGCCCCGGAGAGCGGCGGTCCTACGAGCAGTACTTC
TRBV5-1,TRBD1,NA,TRBJ1-1,CASSLDFRGTEAFF,TGCGCCAGCAGCTTGGATTTCAGGGGGACTGAAGCTTTCTTT
TRBV4-1,NA,many,TRBJ2-1,CASSQGPGSYEQFF,TGCGCCAGCAGCCAAGGTCCAGGGAGCTATGAGCAGTTCTTC
TRBV4-3,NA,NA,TRBJ1-5,CASSQDENQPQHF,TGCGCCAGCAGCCAAGATGAAAATCAGCCCCAGCATTTT
TRBV5-1,NA,few,TRBJ2-5,CASSRDVQETQYF,TGCGCCAGCAGCCGGGACGTACAAGAGACCCAGTACTTC
TRBV9,NA,few,TRBJ1-2,CASSVGGLLERDGYTF,TGTGCCAGCAGCGTCGGGGGACTTCTGGAGAGAGATGGCTACACCTTC
TRBV5-1,NA,many,TRBJ2-1,CASSLEGSYNEQFF,TGCGCCAGCAGCTTGGAGGGTTCCTACAATGAGCAGTTCTTC
TRBV7-2,TRBD1,few,TRBJ1-4,CASSYEQGAWVFF,TGTGCCAGCAGCTACGAACAGGGGGCCTGGGTGTTTTTT
TRBV7-2,NA,few,TRBJ2-5,CASSIEGRGETQYF,TGTGCCAGCAGTATCGAGGGGCGAGGAGAGACCCAGTACTTC
TRBV20-1,NA,NA,TRBJ1-6,CSASVPGASSYNSPLHF,TGCAGTGCTAGCGTCCCGGGGGCGAGCTCCTATAATTCACCCCTCCACTTT